The 2 T cell receptor beta chains below all came from one sample that was sequenced in a study of cytomegalovirus exposure and HLA in healthy donors. Clones were read by immunoSEQ multiplex PCR, and TCRdb kept only the in-frame ones, dropping some. Among about 240,000 clones listed, 85% to 90% were seen once. Sample: PBMCs. The origin of the receptors is a man between 18 and 35 years old in good health and CMV-seronegative.

The chain couples TRBV27 to TRBJ2-1; D may be TRBD1 (5 bases). The CDR3 extends over 15 amino acids. V shed 6 bases and J shed 6 bases, with 18 bases lying between them. Germline V gives CDR1 MNHEY, CDR2 SMNVEV (reference sequence). This CDR3 is CASSLDSTYPNEQFF. CDR3 sequence (DNA): TGTGCCAGCAGCCTCGACAGTACATACCCCAATGAGCAGTTCTTC.

The V call is TRBV5-6, the J call TRBJ1-3; 7 bases map to TRBD1. CDR1 and CDR2 from the germline V gene are SGHDT and YYEEEE. V lost 4 bases and J lost 7; bases outside the gene matches: 11. The CDR3 has 15 residues. The CDR3 DNA follows: TGTGCCAGCAGCAGCCCTCGACAGGGTGGTAACACCATATATTTT. It translates to CASSSPRQGGNTIYF.